This TCR beta chain originates from a study of blood T cell repertoires in COVID-19. As for the study in general: Whether acute or convalescent, the COVID-19 samples came from the United States, Italy and Spain. The cDNA or gDNA used as material had been derived from T cells, B-cell-depleted T cells, or PBMCs.

CDR3 length: 14 amino acids. Germline assignment: CDR1 SGDLS and CDR2 YYNGEE. With 5 bases clipped from V and 9 bases from J, the junction kept 9 bases outside the gene matches. Original processing notes: Amplification from reference gene primers served as the basis for estimated nucleated cell counts. Here immunoSEQ multiplex PCR was the method, and the copy in TCRdb shows in-frame clones only, minus some. D and trimming come from the DNA, and the V and J calls and clone size come from that table. The table shows a few hundred thousand clones, with roughly 85% occurring only once. The receptor's source is a woman under 30 with acute or convalescent COVID-19. The chain links TRBV9 to TRBJ2-1, with 9 bases matching TRBD2. The specimen was peripheral blood. The CDR3 is CASSAGGVYGEQFF. CDR3 sequence (DNA): TGTGCCAGCAGTGCGGGAGGGGTGTACGGTGAGCAGTTCTTC.